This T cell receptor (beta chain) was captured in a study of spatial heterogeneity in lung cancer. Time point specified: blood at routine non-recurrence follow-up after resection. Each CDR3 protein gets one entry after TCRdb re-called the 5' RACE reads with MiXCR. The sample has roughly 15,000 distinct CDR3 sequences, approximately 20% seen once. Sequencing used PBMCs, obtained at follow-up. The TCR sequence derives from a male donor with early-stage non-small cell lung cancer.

Written as DNA, the CDR3 is TGTGCCAGCAGCTTTGTAGGGAATCAGCCCCAGCATTTT. It translates to CASSFVGNQPQHF. The chain joins TRBV11-2 to TRBJ1-5; no clear D gene. Germline V lookup: CDR1 SGHAT, CDR2 FQNNGV. The V end lost 3 bases, the J end lost 4 bases, and 7 bases lay between the germline ends. This CDR3 has 13 residues.